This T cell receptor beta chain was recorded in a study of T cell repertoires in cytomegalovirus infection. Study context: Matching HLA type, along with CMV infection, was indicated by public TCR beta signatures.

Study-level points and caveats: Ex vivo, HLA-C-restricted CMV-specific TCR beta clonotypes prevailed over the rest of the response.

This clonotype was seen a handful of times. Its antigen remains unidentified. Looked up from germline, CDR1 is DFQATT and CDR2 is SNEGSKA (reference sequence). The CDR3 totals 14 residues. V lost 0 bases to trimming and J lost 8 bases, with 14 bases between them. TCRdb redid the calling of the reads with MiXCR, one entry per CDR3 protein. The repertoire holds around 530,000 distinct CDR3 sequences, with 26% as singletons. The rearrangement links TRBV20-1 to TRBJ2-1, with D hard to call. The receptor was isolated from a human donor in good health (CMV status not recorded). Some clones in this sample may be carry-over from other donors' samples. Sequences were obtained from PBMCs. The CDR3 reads CSARERTRTHEQFF. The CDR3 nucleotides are TGCAGTGCTAGAGAAAGGACCCGCACTCATGAGCAGTTCTTC.